This TCR beta chain was recorded in a study of control samples from healthy donors and cancer patients. Profiled with immunoSEQ multiplex PCR; TCRdb holds only in-frame clones, not every one. This table has 100,000 to 150,000 clones, around 87% appearing once. Germline V gene lookup returns CDR1 MGHDK and CDR2 SYGVNS. This CDR3 is built from 14 residues. With 3 bases removed from V and 3 bases from J, the gap between germline ends came to 11 bases. The sequence came from a man aged 25-45 years in good health. The sample was blood. The chain uses TRBV25-1 and TRBJ1-1; D not certain. CDR3 region: CASSDGAQDTEAFF. CDR3 in DNA: TGTGCCAGCAGTGACGGTGCGCAGGACACTGAAGCTTTCTTT.